The T cell receptor beta chain described here comes from a study of technical replicates of blood from a handful of donors. This table comes from immunoSEQ multiplex PCR, and its TCRdb copy is limited to in-frame clones, with some not included. The sample includes 65,000 to 90,000 clones, nearly 99% of them seen just once. Sequenced sample: T cells isolated from PBMCs. The source is a human donor in good health.

CDR3 protein: CASSQVLEREIGETQYF. CDR3 DNA sequence: TGCGCCAGCAGCCAAGTATTAGAGCGGGAGATAGGAGAGACCCAGTACTTC. V and J are TRBV4-1 and TRBJ2-5, with 8 bases aligning to TRBD2. The CDR3 totals 17 residues. After removal of 1 base from V and 4 bases from J, the junction contained 11 bases not matched to a gene. Looked up from germline, CDR1 is MGHRA and CDR2 is YSYEKL.